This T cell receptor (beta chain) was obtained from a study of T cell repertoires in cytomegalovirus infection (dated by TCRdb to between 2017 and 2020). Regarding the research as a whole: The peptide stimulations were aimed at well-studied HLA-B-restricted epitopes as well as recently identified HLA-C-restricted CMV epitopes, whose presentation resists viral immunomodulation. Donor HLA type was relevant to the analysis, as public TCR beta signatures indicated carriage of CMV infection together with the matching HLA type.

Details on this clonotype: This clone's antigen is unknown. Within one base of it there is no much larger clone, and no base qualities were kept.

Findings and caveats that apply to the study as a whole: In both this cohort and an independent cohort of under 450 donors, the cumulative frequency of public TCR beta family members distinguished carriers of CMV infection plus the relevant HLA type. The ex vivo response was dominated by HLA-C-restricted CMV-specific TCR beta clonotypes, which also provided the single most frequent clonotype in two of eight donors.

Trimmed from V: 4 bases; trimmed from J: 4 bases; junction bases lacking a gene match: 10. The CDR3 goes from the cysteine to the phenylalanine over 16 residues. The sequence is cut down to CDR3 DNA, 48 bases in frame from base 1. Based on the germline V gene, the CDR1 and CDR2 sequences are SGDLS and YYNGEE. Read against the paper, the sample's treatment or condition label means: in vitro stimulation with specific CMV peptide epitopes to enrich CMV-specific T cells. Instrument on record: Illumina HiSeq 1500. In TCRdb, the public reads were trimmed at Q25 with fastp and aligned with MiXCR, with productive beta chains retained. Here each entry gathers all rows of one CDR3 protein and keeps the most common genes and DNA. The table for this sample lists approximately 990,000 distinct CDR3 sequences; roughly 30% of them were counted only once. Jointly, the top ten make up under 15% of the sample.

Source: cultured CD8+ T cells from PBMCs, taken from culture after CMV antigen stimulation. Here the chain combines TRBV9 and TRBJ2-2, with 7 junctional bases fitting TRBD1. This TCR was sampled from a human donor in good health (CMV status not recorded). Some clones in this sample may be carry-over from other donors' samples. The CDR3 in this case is CASSTQDRVVTGELFF. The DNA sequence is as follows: TGTGCCAGCAGCACCCAAGACAGGGTGGTCACCGGGGAGCTGTTTTTT.